The 16 T cell receptor beta chains given below trace back to one sample, sequenced in a study of blood T cell repertoires in COVID-19 (TCRdb year 2020). Library prep was done by the immunoSEQ multiplex PCR assay. TCRdb stores this immuneACCESS table with in-frame sequences only. Part of the clones is absent; in the studies checked, under half of the shortfall reflects unresolved V genes, and no reason is known for the rest. The sample includes approximately 300,000 clones, with around 88% observed a single time. About 4.6% of the sample is taken by the ten largest. What was sequenced was peripheral blood. The receptors derive from a man aged 40-49 years with acute or convalescent COVID-19.

CDR3 sequence reads: CATSDYGTGGFYGYTF. Written as DNA, the CDR3 is TGTGCCACCAGTGATTACGGGACAGGGGGCTTCTATGGCTACACCTTC. V gene TRBV24-1 combines with J gene TRBJ1-2; 12 bases line up with TRBD1. The length of the CDR3 is 16 residues. Germline assignment: CDR1 KGHDR and CDR2 SFDVKD. After removal of 2 bases from V and 4 bases from J, the junction contained 4 bases not matched to a gene.

This sequence joins TRBV6-4 and TRBJ2-2, with TRBD1 identical over 7 bases. Germline V gene sequence: CDR1 MRHNA, CDR2 SNTAGT. This CDR3 spans 15 amino acids. V shed 5 bases, J shed 4 bases, and the junction held 7 bases outside the gene matches. The CDR3 DNA reads as TGTGCCAGCAGTACCCAGGGGGAAGTCACCGGGGAGCTGTTTTTT. It codes for CASSTQGEVTGELFF.

The chain carries TRBV6-6 and TRBJ1-1; 10 bases are a match to TRBD1. Germline CDR1 is MNHNY and CDR2 is SVGAGI (reference sequence). J lost 4 bases, V lost 5 bases, and 7 bases had no gene match. The CDR3 has 15 amino acids. CDR3 sequence reads: CASSAQDRGGTEAFF. Here the CDR3 DNA reads TGTGCCAGCAGTGCCCAGGACAGGGGGGGCACTGAAGCTTTCTTT.

In this sample, this clone turned up once. The chain joins TRBV6-5 to TRBJ2-7, with 9 bases identical to TRBD1. The germline V gene has CDR1 MNHEY and CDR2 SVGAGI. CDR3 length: 15 residues. After removal of 2 bases from V and 1 base from J, the junction contained 3 bases not matched to a gene. The CDR3 reads CASSYRGQGSYEQYF. For the CDR3, the DNA is TGTGCCAGCAGTTACAGGGGACAGGGTTCCTACGAGCAGTACTTC.

This chain joins TRBV5-1 and TRBJ1-1; 9 bases fit TRBD1. CDR3 length: 13 residues. J was trimmed by 5 bases and V by 3 bases; bases with no gene match: 2. CDR1 and CDR2 from the germline V gene are SGHRS and YFSETQ. The CDR3 reads CASSWDRATEAFF. The CDR3 DNA reads TGCGCCAGCAGCTGGGACAGGGCAACTGAAGCTTTCTTT.

V is TRBV3-1 (or the pseudogene TRBV3-2) and J is TRBJ1-5; perhaps TRBD1 as D (6 bases). The V end was cut by 4 bases, the J end by 6 bases, with 16 bases between. The CDR3 spans 15 residues. Germline values: CDR1 LGHDT, CDR2 YNNKEL (reference sequence). CDR3 in DNA: TGTGCCAGCAGCCCGGGATCGGGGGGGGCTCAGCCCCAGCATTTT. Translating gives CASSPGSGGAQPQHF.

The gene calls are TRBV27 and TRBJ2-6; 9 nucleotides line up with TRBD1. The germline V gene encodes CDR1 MNHEY and CDR2 SMNVEV (reference sequence). The V segment lost 6 bases and the J segment 4 bases; nucleotides outside the gene matches: 13. This CDR3 has 18 amino acids. As DNA, the CDR3 is TGTGCCAGCAGATGGGACAGGGAGGGAGTGGGAGGGGCCAACGTCCTGACTTTC. Translated: CASRWDREGVGGANVLTF.

The chain has TRBV7-2 and TRBJ2-3; the match to TRBD1 covers 8 bases. V lost 6 bases to trimming and J lost 1 base; unmatched junction nucleotides: 6. Per the germline V gene, CDR1 is SGHTA and CDR2 is FQGNSA. The CDR3 covers 15 residues. The CDR3 sequence is CASSSPDRGTDTQYF. The CDR3 coding sequence is TGTGCCAGCAGTTCCCCGGACAGGGGCACAGATACGCAGTATTTT. The variable domain in full, completed from reference TRBV7-2 and TRBJ2-3, reads GAGVSQSPSNKVTEKGKDVELRCDPISGHTALYWYRQSLGQGLEFLIYFQGNSAPDKSGLPSDRFSAERTGGSVSTLTIQRTQQEDSAVYLCASSSPDRGTDTQYFGPGTRLTVL.

The chain uses TRBV5-6 and TRBJ2-7, with 7 bases lining up with TRBD2. The germline V gene encodes CDR1 SGHDT and CDR2 YYEEEE. The V segment lost 4 bases and the J segment 3 bases; nucleotides outside the gene matches: 13. The CDR3 runs 16 residues. In DNA form, the CDR3 reads TGTGCCAGCAGCCCCCTACGGGGCCGGGGGGACTACGAGCAGTACTTC. It codes for CASSPLRGRGDYEQYF.

The chain joins TRBV3-1 (or the pseudogene TRBV3-2) to TRBJ1-2; the match to TRBD1 covers 9 bases. V shed 3 bases and J 4 bases; nucleotides not matched to a gene: 21. The CDR3 is 20 amino acids. Germline V lookup: CDR1 LGHDT, CDR2 YNNKEL (reference sequence). The CDR3, as DNA: TGTGCCAGCAGCCAGCTCTCCGGGACAGGGTCACCTAGATCCACCTATGGCTACACCTTC. Its protein is CASSQLSGTGSPRSTYGYTF.

The chain has TRBV5-5 and TRBJ2-2; unclear D gene. CDR1 is SGHKS, CDR2 YYEKEE, per germline (reference sequence). The CDR3 covers 15 residues. V lost 6 bases to trimming and J lost 5 bases, with 17 bases between them. CDR3 sequence (DNA): TGTGCCAGCACTCTTAAAATCCCTCTAACCGGGGAGCTGTTTTTT. Encoded protein: CASTLKIPLTGELFF. The complete variable domain, with remaining parts taken from reference TRBV5-5 and TRBJ2-2, reads DAGVTQSPTHLIKTRGQQVTLRCSPISGHKSVSWYQQVLGQGPQFIFQYYEKEERGRGNFPDRFSARQFPNYSSELNVNALLLGDSALYLCASTLKIPLTGELFFGEGSRLTVL.

The V gene is TRBV27, the J gene TRBJ1-1; no clear D gene. The germline gives CDR1 MNHEY, CDR2 SMNVEV (reference sequence). Trimming cost V 2 bases and J 1 base, with 14 bases left between them. This CDR3 has 16 residues. Here the CDR3 reads CASSLPAAVRNTEAFF. The CDR3 coding sequence is TGTGCCAGCAGTTTACCTGCGGCGGTTAGGAACACTGAAGCTTTCTTT.

The V call is TRBV7-2, the J call TRBJ2-3; 8 positions match TRBD2. Germline lookup yields CDR1 SGHTA and CDR2 FQGNSA. Germline trimming cut 5 bases from V and 5 bases from J; bases unmatched to any gene: 6. The CDR3 is made up of 14 amino acids. CDR3 protein: CASSRSGGRDTQYF. DNA for the CDR3: TGTGCCAGCAGCCGGAGCGGGGGCCGAGATACGCAGTATTTT.

The gene calls are TRBV6-5 and TRBJ1-5, with TRBD1 matching over 8 bases. V dropped 6 bases and J dropped 5; count of bases not matched to a gene: 3. The germline gives CDR1 MNHEY, CDR2 SVGAGI. The CDR3 sequence is 13 residues long. CDR3 sequence reads: CASSVTGDQPQHF. The CDR3 DNA follows: TGTGCCAGCAGCGTGACAGGGGATCAGCCCCAGCATTTT.

This chain links TRBV2 with TRBJ2-2, with 7 bases identical to TRBD1. CDR1 is SNHLY, CDR2 FYNNEI, per germline. The CDR3 consists of 14 residues. V shed 6 bases, J shed 5 bases, and the junction held 6 bases outside the gene matches. This CDR3 is CASRFDRVTGELFF. As DNA, the CDR3 is TGTGCCAGCAGGTTTGACAGGGTGACCGGGGAGCTGTTTTTT. The whole variable domain, filled in from reference TRBV2 and TRBJ2-2, reads EPEVTQTPSHQVTQMGQEVILRCVPISNHLYFYWYRQILGQKVEFLVSFYNNEISEKSEIFDDQFSVERPDGSNFTLKIRSTKLEDSAMYFCASRFDRVTGELFFGEGSRLTVL.

The V and J genes are TRBV2 and TRBJ1-1; 8 nucleotides align to TRBD1. This CDR3 has 14 amino acids. CDR1 and CDR2 from the germline V gene are SNHLY and FYNNEI. J was trimmed by 6 bases and V by 6 bases; bases with no gene match: 9. The DNA for the CDR3 is TGTGCCAGCAGCGTCGGACAGGGTGCCTCTGAAGCTTTCTTT. Translated, it gives CASSVGQGASEAFF.